A single sample gave rise to the 22 T cell receptor beta chains below, sequenced in a study of blood T cell repertoires in COVID-19. The data were produced by immunoSEQ multiplex PCR, yet TCRdb's version contains in-frame clones alone and is incomplete. The table records approximately 140,000 clones, under 90% of them present only once. Sequenced: peripheral blood. The source is a woman of 80 years or more in a cohort sampled during active or convalescent COVID-19.

The chain couples TRBV5-1 to TRBJ2-2; D possibly corresponds to TRBD2 (5 bases). The CDR3 is made up of 16 amino acids. Germline V gives CDR1 SGHRS, CDR2 YFSETQ. Trimming stripped 4 bases from V and 4 bases from J, with 17 bases between. This CDR3 is CASSISAGHGTGELFF. In nucleotides, the CDR3 is TGCGCCAGCAGCATTAGCGCCGGGCATGGCACCGGGGAGCTGTTTTTT.

The CDR3 here is CASSYSGQGTEAFF. CDR3 in DNA: TGTGCCAGCAGTTACTCGGGACAGGGAACTGAAGCTTTCTTT. The chain links TRBV6-5 to TRBJ1-1; TRBD1 matches 9 bases. V dropped 0 bases and J dropped 5; count of bases not matched to a gene: 1. There are 14 residues in the CDR3. The germline gives CDR1 MNHEY, CDR2 SVGAGI.

This chain links TRBV5-1 with TRBJ1-1; 7 nucleotides match TRBD1. In germline, CDR1 is SGHRS, CDR2 YFSETQ. The CDR3 extends over 14 amino acids. J gave up 5 bases and V 4 bases, and 8 bases lay outside the gene matches. The CDR3 here is CASSRIGRGTEAFF. CDR3 nucleotide sequence: TGCGCCAGCAGCAGAATAGGCAGGGGGACTGAAGCTTTCTTT.

This chain connects TRBV7-9 to TRBJ1-1; D possibly corresponds to TRBD1 (6 bases). Trimming removed 5 bases at V and 11 bases at J, with 21 bases between. From germline, CDR1 is SEHNR and CDR2 FQNEAQ (reference sequence). This CDR3 has 14 residues. CDR3 protein: CASSPLGPGGRAFF. The DNA of the CDR3 is TGTGCCAGCAGCCCCCTCGGTCCGGGGGGCCGGGCTTTCTTT.

This chain joins TRBV7-3 and TRBJ1-1; a possible D gene is TRBD1 (5 bases). Trimming cost V 1 base and J 5 bases, with 11 bases left between them. Germline CDR1 SGHTA, CDR2 FQGTGA. The CDR3 has 14 residues. The CDR3 DNA reads as TGTGCCAGCAGCTTAAACCAGGGTGGGACTGAAGCTTTCTTT. Its translation: CASSLNQGGTEAFF.

This chain links TRBV7-8 with TRBJ2-5; 10 bases are shared with TRBD2. CDR1 and CDR2 from the germline V gene are SGHVS and FQNEAQ. V shed 5 bases and J 2 bases; nucleotides not matched to a gene: 11. This CDR3 spans 17 amino acids. CDR3 sequence (DNA): TGTGCCAGCAGCAGAGGCTTGTCTAGCGGGGGACAAGAGACCCAGTACTTC. Translated, it gives CASSRGLSSGGQETQYF.

The rearrangement uses TRBV3-1 (or the pseudogene TRBV3-2) and TRBJ2-2; maybe TRBD2 (5 bases). V was shortened by 3 bases and J by 3 bases, with 11 bases between the two germline ends. This CDR3 is 15 amino acids long. Germline lookup yields CDR1 LGHDT and CDR2 YNNKEL (reference sequence). CDR3 protein: CASSHRGEYTGELFF. The CDR3, as DNA: TGTGCCAGCAGCCATCGTGGGGAGTACACCGGGGAGCTGTTTTTT.

This chain joins TRBV4-2 and TRBJ1-2, with no clear D. Deletions cut 6 bases from V and 8 bases from J, with 19 bases between. CDR1 is LGHNA, CDR2 YNFKEQ, per germline. The CDR3 has 14 amino acids. The CDR3: CASRPTGDSGGYTF. The DNA of the CDR3 is TGTGCCAGCAGACCTACCGGGGATTCGGGGGGCTACACCTTC.

The chain combines TRBV7-2 with TRBJ1-6, with D perhaps matching TRBD1 (5 bases). Trimming pared 1 base from V and 10 bases from J, leaving 11 bases between. CDR1 and CDR2 (germline): SGHTA, FQGNSA. The CDR3 contains 14 residues. The CDR3 region is CASSLGGIRSPLHF. CDR3 sequence (DNA): TGTGCCAGCAGCTTAGGGGGCATCCGCTCACCCCTCCACTTT. The variable domain in full, completed from reference TRBV7-2 and TRBJ1-6, reads GAGVSQSPSNKVTEKGKDVELRCDPISGHTALYWYRQSLGQGLEFLIYFQGNSAPDKSGLPSDRFSAERTGGSVSTLTIQRTQQEDSAVYLCASSLGGIRSPLHFGNGTRLTVT.

The chain employs TRBV15 and TRBJ1-3; maybe TRBD1 (5 bases). Germline V CDR1 and CDR2: LNHNV, YYDKDF (reference sequence). V was cut by 2 bases and J by 7 bases, with 18 bases left in between. This CDR3 is built from 16 residues. CDR3 nucleotide sequence: TGTGCCACCAGCAGACCAGCCCGCGGGGGGATGAACACCATATATTTT. This codes for CATSRPARGGMNTIYF.

The chain couples TRBV10-3 to TRBJ2-7, with D tentatively TRBD1 (5 bases). V was trimmed by 6 bases and J by 1 base, leaving 10 bases between them. Germline CDR1 and CDR2: ENHRY and SYGVKD. The CDR3 length is 13 residues. The CDR3 coding sequence is TGTGCCATCAGCATAGGGGTTTCCTACGAGCAGTACGTC. Translation: CAISIGVSYEQYV.

This clone was observed a handful of times. The chain has TRBV6-5 and TRBJ1-2; 7 bases align to TRBD1. Trimming removed 5 bases from V and 0 bases from J; junction bases left unmatched: 6. CDR1 is MNHEY, CDR2 SVGAGI, per germline. CDR3 length: 15 residues. The CDR3 loop reads CASSTQGTANYGYTF. The CDR3 bases are TGTGCCAGCAGTACTCAGGGGACAGCTAACTATGGCTACACCTTC.

The genes are TRBV19 and TRBJ1-2, with D hard to call. CDR3 length: 16 residues. The V end was cut by 0 bases, the J end by 4 bases, with 15 bases between. In germline, CDR1 is LNHDA, CDR2 SQIVND (reference sequence). CDR3 loop: CASSIDLEGSLYGYTF. DNA for the CDR3: TGTGCCAGTAGTATAGATTTGGAGGGCAGCCTCTATGGCTACACCTTC. Full variable domain (outside the CDR3, taken from reference TRBV19 and TRBJ1-2): DGGITQSPKYLFRKEGQNVTLSCEQNLNHDAMYWYRQDPGQGLRLIYYSQIVNDFQKGDIAEGYSVSREKKESFPLTVTSAQKNPTAFYLCASSIDLEGSLYGYTFGSGTRLTVV.

The chain has TRBV7-2 and TRBJ1-4; D remains ambiguous. V was shortened by 5 bases and J by 5 bases, with 9 bases between the two germline ends. The CDR3 sequence is 13 residues long. Germline lookup yields CDR1 SGHTA and CDR2 FQGNSA. In DNA, the CDR3 is TGTGCCAGCAGCGGATGGAGAAATGAAAAACTGTTTTTT. This encodes CASSGWRNEKLFF.

This CDR3 reads CASSELATPENIQYF. As DNA, the CDR3 is TGCGCCAGCAGCGAACTAGCGACCCCTGAAAACATTCAGTACTTC. This chain uses TRBV5-1 with TRBJ2-4, with 7 bases fitting TRBD2. Germline V gives CDR1 SGHRS, CDR2 YFSETQ. J lost 5 bases, V lost 4 bases, and 9 bases had no gene match. This CDR3 comprises 15 residues.

This chain joins TRBV28 and TRBJ2-2; TRBD1 matches 7 bases. Germline V CDR1 and CDR2: MDHEN, SYDVKM. The CDR3 sequence is 16 residues long. With V trimmed by 6 bases and J by 0 bases, 7 bases remained unmatched. The CDR3 DNA sequence: TGTGCCAGCAGCCGCGACAGGGTTTCGAACACCGGGGAGCTGTTTTTT. This translates into CASSRDRVSNTGELFF. Full variable domain (remainder filled in from reference TRBV28 and TRBJ2-2): DVKVTQSSRYLVKRTGEKVFLECVQDMDHENMFWYRQDPGLGLRLIYFSYDVKMKEKGDIPEGYSVSREKKERFSLILESASTNQTSMYLCASSRDRVSNTGELFFGEGSRLTVL.

The chain combines TRBV4-1 with TRBJ2-2; maybe TRBD1 (6 bases). V lost 1 base and J 3 bases, leaving 12 bases between the germline ends. The CDR3 totals 16 residues. In germline, CDR1 is MGHRA, CDR2 YSYEKL. CDR3 coding DNA: TGCGCCAGCAGCCAAGGACGAGGGGGTGACACCGGGGAGCTGTTTTTT. Translation gives CASSQGRGGDTGELFF.

This clone was recorded once. This chain joins TRBV7-9 and TRBJ1-4; D not certain. V was cut by 3 bases and J by 10 bases, with 12 bases left in between. Germline CDR1 SEHNR, CDR2 FQNEAQ (reference sequence). The CDR3 loop spans 13 amino acids. The CDR3 protein is CASSFRTGVKLFF. In DNA, the CDR3 is TGTGCCAGCAGCTTCAGGACTGGCGTAAAACTGTTTTTT.

CDR3 residues: CASRGNREPDEQYF. Written as DNA, the CDR3 is TGTGCCAGCAGGGGTAACAGGGAACCCGACGAGCAGTACTTC. This chain joins TRBV6-5 and TRBJ2-7; D is possibly TRBD1 (6 bases). The CDR3 sequence is 14 residues long. CDR1 and CDR2 (germline): MNHEY, SVGAGI. Trimming removed 6 bases at V and 5 bases at J, with 17 bases between.

This rearrangement joins TRBV11-1 to TRBJ2-2; a weak D match, TRBD2 (6 bases). The germline V and J ends were trimmed by 1 base and 4 bases, with 10 bases remaining between them. CDR1 and CDR2 from the germline V gene are SGHAT and FQDESV (reference sequence). This CDR3 is 15 amino acids long. For the CDR3, the DNA is TGTGCCAGCAGCTTAGGGGCGGGACCCACCGGGGAGCTGTTTTTT. Translating gives CASSLGAGPTGELFF.

This chain links TRBV2 with TRBJ2-2; 8 bases fit TRBD1. The junction had 10 bases not matched to a gene; V was cut back by 4 bases and J by 3 bases. CDR1 and CDR2 from the germline V gene are SNHLY and FYNNEI. This CDR3 region has 17 residues. CDR3 in DNA: TGTGCCAGCAGTGCAAATGGGCGGACAGGGTACACCGGGGAGCTGTTTTTT. Its translation is CASSANGRTGYTGELFF.

This chain links TRBV5-1 with TRBJ1-4, with D tentatively TRBD1 (5 bases). Trimming shortened V by 4 bases and J by 5 bases, and 12 bases separated the two germline ends. Germline CDR1 and CDR2: SGHRS and YFSETQ. This CDR3 spans 14 amino acids. The CDR3 sequence is CASSIGHQNEKLFF. CDR3 nucleotide sequence: TGCGCCAGCAGCATCGGACACCAGAATGAAAAACTGTTTTTT.